Each of the 14 T cell receptor beta chains below was sequenced from the same sample in a study of response to subunit inactivated influenza vaccine. TCRdb reprocessed the RT-PCR reads via MiXCR and lists one record per CDR3 protein. The sample holds about 540,000 distinct CDR3 sequences; around 21% are singletons and the top ten take approximately 3%. The sample was also linked to a second study, of T cells expressing NK-cell markers. That work contributes: Generation of TCR beta cDNA was performed by 5'RACE template switching incorporating UMIs.

The material was CD4+ T cells sorted from PBMCs, obtained 12 days after vaccination. Every receptor here comes from a man in his fifties or sixties who received an inactivated influenza vaccine.

This clonotype was found a few times. The V call is TRBV4-3, the J call TRBJ1-6; D is possibly TRBD1 (5 bases). The CDR3 contains 15 residues. CDR1 LGHNA and CDR2 YSLEER come from the germline V gene. The V end was cut by 0 bases, the J end by 3 bases, with 6 bases between. In DNA form, the CDR3 reads TGCGCCAGCAGCCAAGATGGACACTATAATTCACCCCTCCACTTT. It specifies CASSQDGHYNSPLHF.

Ten or more counts support this clonotype. The chain employs TRBV12-3 or TRBV12-4 and TRBJ2-2; TRBD1 might be the D (6 bases). The CDR3 is 14 amino acids. V was clipped by 2 bases and J by 4 bases, with 8 bases between them. CDR3 bases: TGTGCCAGCAGTTTAAAAGGGGGCACCGGGGAGCTGTTTTTT. It codes for CASSLKGGTGELFF.

The chain recombines TRBV14 with TRBJ2-5; 7 bases fit TRBD2. The V gene end was trimmed by 4 bases and the J gene end by 2 bases; junction bases not matched to a gene: 7. Germline V gene lookup returns CDR1 SGHDN and CDR2 FVKESK. This CDR3 spans 15 amino acids. The CDR3 coding sequence is TGTGCCAGCAGCCGGGTTCTGGGGGGGCAAGAGACCCAGTACTTC. Its translation is CASSRVLGGQETQYF.

This clonotype appeared a few times. The J gene is TRBJ2-3, the V gene TRBV20-1, with unresolved D. CDR1 is DFQATT and CDR2 is SNEGSKA in the germline V gene (reference sequence). CDR3 length: 13 residues. Trimming removed 0 bases at V and 1 base at J, with 5 bases between. The DNA for the CDR3 is TGCAGTGCTAGAGATACCCGCACAGATACGCAGTATTTT. Protein sequence: CSARDTRTDTQYF.

The chain recombines TRBV20-1 with TRBJ2-7; 9 bases fit TRBD1. The germline V gene encodes CDR1 DFQATT and CDR2 SNEGSKA (reference sequence). This CDR3 has 14 residues. The V segment lost 2 bases and the J segment 3 bases; nucleotides outside the gene matches: 5. The CDR3 reads CSARPGTGFYEQYF. CDR3 DNA: TGCAGTGCTAGACCCGGGACAGGGTTCTACGAGCAGTACTTC.

This chain uses TRBV5-6 with TRBJ2-5; D is perhaps TRBD2 (5 bases). V dropped 0 bases and J dropped 1 base, with 10 bases sitting between them. Germline-derived CDR1 and CDR2 are SGHDT and YYEEEE. The CDR3 covers 15 residues. The CDR3 sequence is CASSLVASSQETQYF. CDR3 coding DNA: TGTGCCAGCAGCTTGGTAGCTAGCAGCCAAGAGACCCAGTACTTC.

This clonotype occurred a few times. The V and J genes are TRBV6-2 or TRBV6-3 and TRBJ2-7; unclear D gene. The CDR3 is made up of 13 amino acids. The germline CDR1 and CDR2 sequences are MNHEY and SVGEGT. V lost 2 bases and J lost 6, with 11 bases in between. The CDR3 protein is CASSYGARREQYF. CDR3 DNA sequence: TGTGCCAGCAGTTACGGCGCTCGTCGCGAGCAGTACTTC.

The gene calls are TRBV5-1 and TRBJ2-3, with D perhaps TRBD2 (5 bases). The V gene lost 4 bases and the J gene lost 6 bases, with 6 bases spanning the gap. Germline values: CDR1 SGHRS, CDR2 YFSETQ. This CDR3 is 11 amino acids long. CDR3 amino acids: CASSTGDTQYF. The DNA of the CDR3 is TGCGCCAGCAGCACGGGGGATACGCAGTATTTT. The full variable domain, rest sourced from reference TRBV5-1 and TRBJ2-3, is KAGVTQTPRYLIKTRGQQVTLSCSPISGHRSVSWYQQTPGQGLQFLFEYFSETQRNKGNFPGRFSGRQFSNSRSEMNVSTLELGDSALYLCASSTGDTQYFGPGTRLTVL.

This clonotype was seen a handful of times. This sequence joins TRBV6-5 and TRBJ1-2, with 8 positions matching TRBD1. The CDR3 runs 14 residues. Trimming at V came to 4 bases and at J to 8 bases, leaving 9 bases not matched to a gene. Germline values: CDR1 MNHEY, CDR2 SVGAGI. This chain's CDR3 is CASSSRTGLGGYTF. In DNA, the CDR3 is TGTGCCAGCAGTTCCCGGACAGGGCTGGGGGGCTACACCTTC.

The rearrangement joins TRBV7-9 to TRBJ1-1; weak D call: TRBD1 (5 bases). CDR1 and CDR2 (germline): SEHNR, FQNEAQ (reference sequence). The CDR3 runs to 12 residues. With 1 base removed from V and 10 bases from J, the gap between germline ends came to 10 bases. The CDR3 DNA sequence: TGTGCCAGCAGCTTAGATAGGGGAAGAGCTTTCTTT. Its translation is CASSLDRGRAFF.

J is TRBJ2-1 and V is TRBV28, with D perhaps TRBD2 (5 bases). The CDR3 has 15 amino acids. V lost 5 bases to trimming and J lost 1 base, with 12 bases between them. In germline, CDR1 is MDHEN, CDR2 SYDVKM. For the CDR3, the DNA is TGTGCCAGCAGTGTGACTATTGGGTCCTACAATGAGCAGTTCTTC. This codes for CASSVTIGSYNEQFF. Variable domain in full (rest from reference TRBV28 and TRBJ2-1): DVKVTQSSRYLVKRTGEKVFLECVQDMDHENMFWYRQDPGLGLRLIYFSYDVKMKEKGDIPEGYSVSREKKERFSLILESASTNQTSMYLCASSVTIGSYNEQFFGPGTRLTVL.

This clonotype was counted only a few times. This chain uses TRBV5-1 with TRBJ2-1; D uncertain. The CDR3 extends over 13 amino acids. The germline V gene has CDR1 SGHRS and CDR2 YFSETQ. Trimming took 3 bases from V and 4 from J, leaving 8 bases between them. The CDR3: CASSSLLYNEQFF. The CDR3 DNA reads as TGCGCCAGCAGCTCCCTCTTATACAATGAGCAGTTCTTC.

The rearrangement uses TRBV5-1 and TRBJ2-1, with a possible D match to TRBD2 (7 bases). V shed 6 bases and J shed 11 bases, with 12 bases lying between them. The CDR3 consists of 11 residues. The V gene's germline CDR1 is SGHRS and CDR2 YFSETQ. CDR3 sequence reads: CASTLGGQQFF. CDR3 sequence (DNA): TGCGCCAGCACCCTGGGGGGGCAGCAGTTCTTC.

This clonotype was observed many times. The chain links TRBV15 to TRBJ1-4; D may be TRBD1 (6 bases). This CDR3 is built from 17 residues. Trimming stripped 2 bases from V and 0 bases from J, with 13 bases between. CDR1 is LNHNV, CDR2 YYDKDF, per germline (reference sequence). The CDR3 here is CATSRSPHRATNEKLFF. The CDR3 DNA is TGTGCCACCAGCAGATCCCCCCACAGGGCAACTAATGAAAAACTGTTTTTT.